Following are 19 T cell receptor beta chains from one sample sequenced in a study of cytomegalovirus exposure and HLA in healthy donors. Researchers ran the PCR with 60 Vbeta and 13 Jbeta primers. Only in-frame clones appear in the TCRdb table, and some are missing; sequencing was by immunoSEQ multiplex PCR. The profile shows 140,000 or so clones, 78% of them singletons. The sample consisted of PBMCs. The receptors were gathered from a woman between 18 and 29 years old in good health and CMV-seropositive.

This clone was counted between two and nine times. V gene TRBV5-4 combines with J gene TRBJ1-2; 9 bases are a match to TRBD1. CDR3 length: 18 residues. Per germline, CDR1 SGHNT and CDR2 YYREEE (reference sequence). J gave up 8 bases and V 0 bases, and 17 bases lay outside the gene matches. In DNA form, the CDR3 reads TGTGCCAGCAGCTTGGAAATCAAACCTAACAGGGGGCATCGGGGCTACACCTTC. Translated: CASSLEIKPNRGHRGYTF.

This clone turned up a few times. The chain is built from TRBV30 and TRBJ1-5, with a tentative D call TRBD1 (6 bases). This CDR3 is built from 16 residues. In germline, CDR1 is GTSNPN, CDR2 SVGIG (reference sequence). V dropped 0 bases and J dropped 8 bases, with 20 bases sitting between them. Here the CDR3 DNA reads TGTGCCTGGAGTGTACAACAGGGTGCCGGTACCAAGCCCCAGCATTTT. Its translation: CAWSVQQGAGTKPQHF.

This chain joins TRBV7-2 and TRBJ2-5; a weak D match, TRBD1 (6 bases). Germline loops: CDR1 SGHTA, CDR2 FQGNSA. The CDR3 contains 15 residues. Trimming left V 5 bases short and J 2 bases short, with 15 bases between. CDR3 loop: CASSPHRDKQETQYF. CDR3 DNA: TGTGCCAGCAGCCCCCACCGGGACAAACAAGAGACCCAGTACTTC.

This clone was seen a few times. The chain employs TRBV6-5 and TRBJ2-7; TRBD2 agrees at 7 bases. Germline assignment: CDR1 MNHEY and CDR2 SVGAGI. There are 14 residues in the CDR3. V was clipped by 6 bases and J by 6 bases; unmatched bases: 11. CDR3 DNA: TGTGCCAGCAGCGCTACTAGCGAACCAGTCGAGCAGTACTTC. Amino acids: CASSATSEPVEQYF.

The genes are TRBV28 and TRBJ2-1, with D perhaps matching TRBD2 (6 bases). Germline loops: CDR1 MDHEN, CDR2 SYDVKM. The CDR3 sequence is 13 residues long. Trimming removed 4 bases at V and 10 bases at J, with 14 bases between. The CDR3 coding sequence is TGTGCCAGCAGTTGGGAGGCCCCTAGGGAGCAGTTCTTC. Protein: CASSWEAPREQFF. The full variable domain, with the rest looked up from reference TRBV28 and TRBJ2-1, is DVKVTQSSRYLVKRTGEKVFLECVQDMDHENMFWYRQDPGLGLRLIYFSYDVKMKEKGDIPEGYSVSREKKERFSLILESASTNQTSMYLCASSWEAPREQFFGPGTRLTVL.

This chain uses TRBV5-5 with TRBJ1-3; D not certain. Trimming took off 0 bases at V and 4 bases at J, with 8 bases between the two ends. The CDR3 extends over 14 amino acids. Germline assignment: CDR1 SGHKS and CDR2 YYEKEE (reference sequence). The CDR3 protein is CASSLETAGNTIYF. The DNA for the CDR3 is TGTGCCAGCAGCTTGGAAACAGCCGGAAACACCATATATTTT.

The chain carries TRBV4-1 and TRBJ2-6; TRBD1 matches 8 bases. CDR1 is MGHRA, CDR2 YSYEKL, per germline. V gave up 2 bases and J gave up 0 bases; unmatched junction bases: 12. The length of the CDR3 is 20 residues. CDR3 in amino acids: CASSQILVRDRPSGANVLTF. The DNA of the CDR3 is TGCGCCAGCAGCCAAATCCTGGTCCGGGACAGGCCCTCTGGGGCCAACGTCCTGACTTTC.

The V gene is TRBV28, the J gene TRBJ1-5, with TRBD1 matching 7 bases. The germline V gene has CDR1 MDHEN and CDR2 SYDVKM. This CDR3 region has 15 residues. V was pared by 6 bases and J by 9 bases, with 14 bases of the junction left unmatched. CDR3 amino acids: CASRPSTGRMGPQHF. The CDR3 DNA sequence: TGTGCCAGCAGACCTTCGACAGGGAGAATGGGGCCCCAGCATTTT.

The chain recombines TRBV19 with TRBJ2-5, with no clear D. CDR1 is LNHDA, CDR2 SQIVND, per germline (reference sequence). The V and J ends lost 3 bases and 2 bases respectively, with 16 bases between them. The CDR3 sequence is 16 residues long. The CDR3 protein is CASSIIASASQETQYF. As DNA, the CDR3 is TGTGCCAGTAGTATCATCGCGTCAGCTAGTCAAGAGACCCAGTACTTC.

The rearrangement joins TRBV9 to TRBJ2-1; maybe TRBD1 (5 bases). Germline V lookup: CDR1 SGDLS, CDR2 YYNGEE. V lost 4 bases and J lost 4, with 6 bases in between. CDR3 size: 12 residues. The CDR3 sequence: CASSRGYNEQFF. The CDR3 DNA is TGTGCCAGCAGCAGGGGTTACAATGAGCAGTTCTTC.

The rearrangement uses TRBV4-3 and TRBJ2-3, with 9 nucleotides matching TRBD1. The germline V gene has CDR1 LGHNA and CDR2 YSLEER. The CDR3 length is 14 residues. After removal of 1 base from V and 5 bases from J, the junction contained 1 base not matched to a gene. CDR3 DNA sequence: TGCGCCAGCAGCCAAGTGACAGGGGGAGATACGCAGTATTTT. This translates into CASSQVTGGDTQYF.

The CDR3 sequence is CASSIGRGQGIQPQHF. The CDR3 coding sequence is TGTGCCAGTAGTATAGGCCGAGGACAGGGTATTCAGCCCCAGCATTTT. The J gene is TRBJ1-5, the V gene TRBV19; 8 positions match TRBD1. CDR1 and CDR2 (germline): LNHDA, SQIVND (reference sequence). The V segment lost 1 base and the J segment 6 bases; nucleotides outside the gene matches: 8. The CDR3 consists of 16 residues.

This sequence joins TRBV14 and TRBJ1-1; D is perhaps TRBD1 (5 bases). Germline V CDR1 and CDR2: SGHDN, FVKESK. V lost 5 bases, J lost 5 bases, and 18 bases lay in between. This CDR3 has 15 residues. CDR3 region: CASSKDPPGRTEAFF. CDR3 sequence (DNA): TGTGCCAGCAGCAAGGACCCGCCAGGGAGGACTGAAGCTTTCTTT.

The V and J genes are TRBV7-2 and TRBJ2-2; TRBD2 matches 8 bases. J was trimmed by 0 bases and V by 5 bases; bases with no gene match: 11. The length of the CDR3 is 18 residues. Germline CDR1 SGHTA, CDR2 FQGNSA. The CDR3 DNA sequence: TGTGCCAGCAGCCCCCACGTACCGGGACTAGCGAACACCGGGGAGCTGTTTTTT. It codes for CASSPHVPGLANTGELFF.

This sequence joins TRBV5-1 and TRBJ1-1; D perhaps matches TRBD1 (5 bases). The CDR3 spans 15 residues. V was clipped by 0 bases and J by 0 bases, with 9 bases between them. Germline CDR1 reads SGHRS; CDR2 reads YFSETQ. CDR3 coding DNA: TGCGCCAGCAGCTTGGTAGCGGGGGTGAACACTGAAGCTTTCTTT. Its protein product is CASSLVAGVNTEAFF.

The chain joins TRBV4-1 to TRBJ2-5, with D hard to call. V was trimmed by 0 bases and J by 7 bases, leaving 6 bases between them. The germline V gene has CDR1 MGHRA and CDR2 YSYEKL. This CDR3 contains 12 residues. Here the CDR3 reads CASSQEGATQYF. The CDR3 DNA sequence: TGCGCCAGCAGCCAAGAAGGAGCGACCCAGTACTTC.

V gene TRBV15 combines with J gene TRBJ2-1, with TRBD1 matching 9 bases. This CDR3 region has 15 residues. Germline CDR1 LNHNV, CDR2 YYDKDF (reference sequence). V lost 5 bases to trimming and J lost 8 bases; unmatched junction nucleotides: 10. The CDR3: CATSGSDRGRDEQFF. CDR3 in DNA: TGTGCCACCAGCGGTTCGGACAGGGGTCGGGATGAGCAGTTCTTC.

The CDR3 DNA follows: TGCAGCGTTTCCGACGGGAGGACTGAAGCTTTCTTT. As protein: CSVSDGRTEAFF. This rearrangement joins TRBV29-1 to TRBJ1-1, with D uncertain. The V and J ends lost 5 bases and 5 bases respectively, with 12 bases between them. The length of the CDR3 is 12 residues. Germline loops: CDR1 SQVTM, CDR2 ANQGSEA.

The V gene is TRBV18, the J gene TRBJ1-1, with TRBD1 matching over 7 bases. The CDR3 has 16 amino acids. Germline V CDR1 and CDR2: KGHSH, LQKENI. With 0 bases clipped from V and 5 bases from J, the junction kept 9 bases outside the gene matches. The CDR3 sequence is CASSPPRGDSKTEAFF. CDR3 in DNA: TGTGCCAGCTCACCACCAAGGGGGGACAGCAAAACTGAAGCTTTCTTT.